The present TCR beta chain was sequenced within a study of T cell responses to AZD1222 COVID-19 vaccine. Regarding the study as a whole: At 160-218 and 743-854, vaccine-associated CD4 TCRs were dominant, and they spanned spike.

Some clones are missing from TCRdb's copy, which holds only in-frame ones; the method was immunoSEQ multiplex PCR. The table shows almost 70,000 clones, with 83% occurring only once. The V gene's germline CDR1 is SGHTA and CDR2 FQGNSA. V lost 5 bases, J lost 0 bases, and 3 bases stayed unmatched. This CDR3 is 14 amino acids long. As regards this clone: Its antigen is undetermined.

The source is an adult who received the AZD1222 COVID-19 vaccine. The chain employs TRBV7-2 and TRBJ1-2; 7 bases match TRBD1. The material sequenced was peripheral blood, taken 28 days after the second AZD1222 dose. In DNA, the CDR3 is TGTGCCAGCAGCCTAGGGACAGCTAACTATGGCTACACCTTC. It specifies CASSLGTANYGYTF.